The TCR beta chain under discussion was sequenced for a study of CD8 T cells in Susac syndrome. Random hexamers were used to reverse transcribe about 0.45 to 1 ug of RNA. MiXCR, applied by TCRdb to the immunoSEQ multiplex PCR reads, yields one record per CDR3 protein. The sample lists about 130,000 distinct CDR3 sequences; 94% were seen once. TCR beta sequencing covered blood CD8+ and CD4+ T cells. Relapsing-remitting disease, either stable or active, was present in the multiple sclerosis controls, who were treatment-naive patients. The count of this clonotype is one. From germline, CDR1 is ENHRY and CDR2 SYGVKD. V gave up 0 bases and J gave up 4 bases, with 15 bases separating them. The CDR3 has 16 residues.

This chain links TRBV10-3 with TRBJ1-1; perhaps TRBD1 as D (5 bases). Sequenced sample: CD4+ T cells from PBMCs. This receptor was obtained from a human donor with multiple sclerosis. The CDR3 nucleotides are TGTGCCATCAGTGAGTCGTCCGGGGGGGGAGGCACTGAAGCTTTCTTT. Protein sequence: CAISESSGGGGTEAFF.